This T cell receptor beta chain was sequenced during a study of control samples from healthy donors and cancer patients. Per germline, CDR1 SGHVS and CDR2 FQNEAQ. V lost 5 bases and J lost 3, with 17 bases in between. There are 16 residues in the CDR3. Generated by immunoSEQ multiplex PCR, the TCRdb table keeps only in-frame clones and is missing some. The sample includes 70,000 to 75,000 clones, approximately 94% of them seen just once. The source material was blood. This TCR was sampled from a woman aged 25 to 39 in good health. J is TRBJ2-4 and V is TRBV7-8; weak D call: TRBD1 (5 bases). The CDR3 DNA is TGTGCCAGCAGCCTACAGCGACAGATTAACAAAAACATTCAGTACTTC. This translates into CASSLQRQINKNIQYF.